The rows below give T cell receptor beta chains drawn from one sample of a study of a mutant IDH1 vaccine in newly diagnosed glioma. Using immunoSEQ multiplex PCR, the repertoire was profiled, and TCRdb retains in-frame clones only, with some absent. The repertoire holds fewer than 65,000 clones, with over 60% as singletons. Material: PBMCs, obtained from a glioma patient treated with radiotherapy, temozolomide or both. These receptors were collected from a woman in her 40s with glioma. Both conserved end residues are part of each CDR3. Fields, in order: clone size, V gene, CDR3 length, D gene, J gene, CDR3 DNA, CDR3 protein. A D gene is named only where the DNA matches it firmly. Some rows mark clone size as missing; the rest say once, few, many or name a class of expanded clone.

-	TRBV4-1	15	TRBD2	TRBJ2-1	TGCGCCAGCAGAAAGCGGGGGGGCTCCTACAATGAGCAGTTCTTC	CASRKRGGSYNEQFF
-	TRBV5-1	15	TRBD1	TRBJ1-6	TGCGCCAGCAGCCCCGAGACAGGGCTTAATTCACCCCTCCACTTT	CASSPETGLNSPLHF
few	TRBV10-2	14	-	TRBJ1-2	TGCGCCAGCAGTGAGTTGGGGGAGAGCTATGGCTACACCTTC	CASSELGESYGYTF
-	TRBV2	13	TRBD1	TRBJ1-2	TGTGCCAGCAGGGCGGACAGACAGGGTCTCTACACCTTC	CASRADRQGLYTF
-	TRBV6-1	14	TRBD2	TRBJ2-1	TGTGCCAGCACGGTCGTCGGGGGGGCCAGTGAGCAGTTCTTC	CASTVVGGASEQFF
few	TRBV13	15	-	TRBJ1-1	TGTGCCAGCAGCTTTGGGGGATCTTGGAACACTGAAGCTTTCTTT	CASSFGGSWNTEAFF
-	TRBV5-1	13	-	TRBJ1-2	TGCGCCAGCAGCACCGACCTTCCCTATGGCTACACCTTC	CASSTDLPYGYTF
-	TRBV27	14	-	TRBJ1-1	TGTGCCAGCAGTCCCTACGGGGGAGGCACTGAAGCTTTCTTT	CASSPYGGGTEAFF
-	TRBV7-7	15	TRBD2	TRBJ2-2	TGTGCTAGCAGCTTCACTAGCGGAGCTACCGGGGAGCTGTTTTTT	CASSFTSGATGELFF
-	TRBV27	14	-	TRBJ1-4	TGTGCCAGCAGCCCGGCGGGGCGGGGTGAAAAACTGTTTTTT	CASSPAGRGEKLFF
-	TRBV10-3	16	-	TRBJ1-2	TGTGCCATCAGTGAGTTGAGGGGGACCTCTAACTATGGCTACACCTTC	CAISELRGTSNYGYTF